This T cell receptor beta chain was identified in a study of blood T cell repertoires in COVID-19. Study at large: T cells, B-cell-depleted T cells, or PBMCs supplied cDNA or gDNA.

The CDR3 totals 17 residues. The V gene end was trimmed by 1 base and the J gene end by 2 bases; junction bases not matched to a gene: 10. Germline V lookup: CDR1 MNHEY, CDR2 SMNVEV (reference sequence). Patients of the Seattle cohort, enrolled during active infection, were followed longitudinally. Original data processing: Amplifying reference gene primers gave estimates of nucleated cell counts. Profiling relied on immunoSEQ multiplex PCR, and the TCRdb table lists in-frame clones only, not all of them. V and J calls and clone size follow that table, whereas D and trimming were derived from the DNA. The sample lists 200,000 to 250,000 clones, 65% to 90% occurring once.

The sequenced material came from peripheral blood. This sequence was found in a woman in her sixties or seventies with COVID-19, enrolled during active disease. The chain recombines TRBV27 with TRBJ2-7; 8 bases fit TRBD1. This chain's CDR3 is CASSLFFRTGSPYEQYF. The CDR3 DNA follows: TGTGCCAGCAGTTTATTCTTTCGGACAGGGAGCCCCTACGAGCAGTACTTC.